These 5 T cell receptor beta chains originate from one sample sequenced in a study of blood T cells in healthy people across ages. Combining a sample-barcoded 5' primer with a J-beta primer mix, a second PCR ran for roughly 7 to 11 cycles. TCRdb reanalysed the 5' RACE reads using MiXCR and keeps one entry per CDR3 protein. The top ten hold about 3.9% of the sample, which has more than 500,000 distinct CDR3 sequences, over 25% seen once. These data were also reused for a study on T cells of mothers and their children.

Input material: blood. The receptors were sampled from a boy aged 2-15 years in good health.

The gene calls are TRBV13 and TRBJ2-2; TRBD1 or TRBD2 may be the D gene (5 bases each). Deletions cut 4 bases from V and 7 bases from J, with 13 bases between. This CDR3 has 14 amino acids. Germline CDR1 and CDR2: PRHDT and FYEKMQ (reference sequence). The chain's CDR3 is CASSSGTSHGELFF. The CDR3 region has the DNA TGTGCCAGCAGCTCTGGGACCTCTCACGGGGAGCTGTTTTTT. Filled out from reference TRBV13 and TRBJ2-2, the complete variable domain reads AAGVIQSPRHLIKEKRETATLKCYPIPRHDTVYWYQQGPGQDPQFLISFYEKMQSDKGSIPDRFSAQQFSDYHSELNMSSLELGDSALYFCASSSGTSHGELFFGEGSRLTVL.

This clonotype appeared a single time. The chain has TRBV11-2 and TRBJ1-2; D is ambiguous. The germline V and J ends were trimmed by 1 base and 4 bases, with 13 bases remaining between them. Germline assignment: CDR1 SGHAT and CDR2 FQNNGV. The CDR3 length is 15 residues. This CDR3 reads CASSLAGRQFYGYTF. The CDR3 DNA is TGTGCCAGCAGCTTAGCTGGGCGGCAGTTCTATGGCTACACCTTC.

The CDR3 here is CSAGTDNTDTQYF. CDR3 DNA sequence: TGCAGTGCGGGGACAGACAACACAGATACGCAGTATTTT. The chain uses TRBV20-1 and TRBJ2-3; 7 nucleotides align to TRBD1. Trimming at V came to 6 bases and at J to 2 bases, leaving 5 bases not matched to a gene. The germline gives CDR1 DFQATT, CDR2 SNEGSKA (reference sequence). The CDR3 length is 13 residues.

The chain employs TRBV4-1 and TRBJ2-1, with TRBD2 matching over 9 bases. With 1 base clipped from V and 9 bases from J, the junction kept 10 bases outside the gene matches. Per germline, CDR1 MGHRA and CDR2 YSYEKL. CDR3 length: 16 residues. In DNA form, the CDR3 reads TGCGCCAGCAGCCAAGCTCTAACTAGCGGGTTTGGTGAGCAGTTCTTC. It codes for CASSQALTSGFGEQFF.

This clonotype came up a few times. The chain combines TRBV5-5 with TRBJ2-7; a weak D match, TRBD1 (6 bases). Germline CDR1 reads SGHKS; CDR2 reads YYEKEE (reference sequence). CDR3 length equals 12 residues. V was shortened by 2 bases and J by 5 bases, with 8 bases between the two germline ends. DNA for the CDR3: TGTGCCAGCAGCTTAACAGGGCACGAGCAGTACTTC. Protein product: CASSLTGHEQYF.